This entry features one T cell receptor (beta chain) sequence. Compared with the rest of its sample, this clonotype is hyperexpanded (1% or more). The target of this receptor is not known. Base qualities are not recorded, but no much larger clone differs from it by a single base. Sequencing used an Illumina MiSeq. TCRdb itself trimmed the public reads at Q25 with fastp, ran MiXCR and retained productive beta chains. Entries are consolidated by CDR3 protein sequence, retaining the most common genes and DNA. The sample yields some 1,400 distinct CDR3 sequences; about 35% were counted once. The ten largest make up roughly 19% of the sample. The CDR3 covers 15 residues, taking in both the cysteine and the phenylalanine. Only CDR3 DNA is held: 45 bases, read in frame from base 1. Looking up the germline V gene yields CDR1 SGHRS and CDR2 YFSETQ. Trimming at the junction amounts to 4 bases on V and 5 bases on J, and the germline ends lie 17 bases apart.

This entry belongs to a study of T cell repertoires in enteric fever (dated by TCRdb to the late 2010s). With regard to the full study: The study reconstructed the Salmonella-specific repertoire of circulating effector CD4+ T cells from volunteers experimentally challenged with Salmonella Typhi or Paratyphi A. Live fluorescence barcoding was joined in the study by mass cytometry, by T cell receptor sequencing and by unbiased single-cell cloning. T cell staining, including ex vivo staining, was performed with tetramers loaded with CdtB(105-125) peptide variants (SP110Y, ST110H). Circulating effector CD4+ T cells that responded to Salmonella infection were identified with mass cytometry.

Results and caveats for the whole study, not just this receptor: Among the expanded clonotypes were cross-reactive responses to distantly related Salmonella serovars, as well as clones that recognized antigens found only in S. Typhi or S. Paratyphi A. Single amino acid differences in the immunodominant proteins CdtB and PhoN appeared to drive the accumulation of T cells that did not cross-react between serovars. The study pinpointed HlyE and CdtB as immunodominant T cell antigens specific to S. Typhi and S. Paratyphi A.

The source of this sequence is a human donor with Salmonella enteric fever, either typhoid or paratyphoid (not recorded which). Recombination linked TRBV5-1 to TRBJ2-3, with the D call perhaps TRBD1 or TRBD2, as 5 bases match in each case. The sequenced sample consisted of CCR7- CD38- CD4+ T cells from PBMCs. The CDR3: CASSPVRGHGDTQYF. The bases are TGCGCCAGCAGCCCGGTCCGGGGCCATGGAGATACGCAGTATTTT.